The source of this T cell receptor beta chain is a study of cytomegalovirus exposure and HLA in healthy donors. Findings and caveats of the study: The authors enumerated under 200 TCR beta chains as linked to cytomegalovirus. According to reports, the classifier identified cytomegalovirus status with high specificity and sensitivity.

Libraries were prepared by immunoSEQ multiplex PCR; TCRdb keeps only in-frame clonotypes and omits some of them. This table has roughly 130,000 clones, roughly 90% appearing once. Per the germline V gene, CDR1 is KGHSH and CDR2 is LQKENI. The J segment lost 0 bases and the V segment lost 5 bases, leaving 7 bases of the junction unmatched. This CDR3 region has 17 residues. This clone was seen more than once but under ten times. Its antigen is unidentified. V and J are TRBV18 and TRBJ1-3; 10 positions agree with TRBD1. This sequence was found in a man under 40 in good health and CMV-seronegative. Sequencing was performed on PBMCs. Here the CDR3 DNA reads TGTGCCAGCTCATCGACAGGGGGCCTAAGCTCTGGAAACACCATATATTTT. Translation: CASSSTGGLSSGNTIYF.